Presented here are 22 T cell receptor beta chains from one specimen sequenced in a study of T-cell reconstitution after alpha-beta-depleted transplantation in children. This sample's TCRbeta library carried unique molecular identifier barcodes. TCRdb recomputed calls from the PCR reads with MiXCR, one row per CDR3 protein. Among roughly 340,000 distinct CDR3 sequences listed, 15% to 20% were seen once. The source material was PBMCs, mostly from graft donor cells, sampled 360 days after TCRalphabeta/CD19-depleted stem cell transplant. The source is a male patient between 2 and 10 years old who had a stem cell transplant for acute lymphoblastic leukemia, so the T cells may come from the graft donor.

The chain is built from TRBV6-2 or TRBV6-3 and TRBJ2-2, with D possibly matching TRBD2 (5 bases). The V end was cut by 0 bases, the J end by 6 bases, with 8 bases between. The V gene's germline CDR1 is MNHEY and CDR2 SVGEGT. The CDR3 has 14 amino acids. CDR3 coding DNA: TGTGCCAGCAGTTACTCAGGGAGCGCCGGGGAGCTGTTTTTT. Residues: CASSYSGSAGELFF.

The V call is TRBV4-1, the J call TRBJ1-2, with 7 bases aligning to TRBD1. CDR3 length: 15 residues. Germline CDR1 is MGHRA and CDR2 is YSYEKL. With 4 bases clipped from V and 5 bases from J, the junction kept 10 bases outside the gene matches. The DNA for the CDR3 is TGCGCCAGCAGCCTGACTCAGGGGGATCATTATGGCTACACCTTC. Translating it yields CASSLTQGDHYGYTF.

This clonotype was seen a handful of times. The chain couples TRBV29-1 to TRBJ2-5, with D perhaps TRBD2 (6 bases). CDR3 length: 15 residues. V dropped 0 bases and J dropped 1 base, with 12 bases sitting between them. Germline V lookup: CDR1 SQVTM, CDR2 ANQGSEA. The CDR3 here is CSVEDGGGVQETQYF. The CDR3 DNA is TGCAGCGTTGAAGATGGAGGAGGGGTCCAAGAGACCCAGTACTTC.

The V gene is TRBV20-1, the J gene TRBJ1-4; D ambiguous. This CDR3 region has 14 residues. V was shortened by 5 bases and J by 7 bases, with 17 bases between the two germline ends. CDR1 is DFQATT and CDR2 is SNEGSKA in the germline V gene (reference sequence). In DNA form, the CDR3 reads TGCAGTGCTCCTCCTCGAGGGTTGGGTGAAAAACTGTTTTTT. Its translation is CSAPPRGLGEKLFF.

This rearrangement joins TRBV6-5 to TRBJ2-3; tentatively, D is TRBD2 (7 bases). Germline V lookup: CDR1 MNHEY, CDR2 SVGAGI. The CDR3 has 14 residues. The germline V and J ends were trimmed by 2 bases and 5 bases, with 11 bases remaining between them. CDR3 region: CASSYRGAGDTQYF. For the CDR3, the DNA is TGTGCCAGCAGTTACCGGGGGGCGGGAGATACGCAGTATTTT.

There are a few counts of this clonotype. This chain connects TRBV20-1 to TRBJ2-3; 9 bases align to TRBD2. This CDR3 contains 14 residues. V was clipped by 5 bases and J by 4 bases; unmatched bases: 7. The germline V gene has CDR1 DFQATT and CDR2 SNEGSKA (reference sequence). DNA for the CDR3: TGCAGTGCTCGCCCGGGACTAGCCGCAGATACGCAGTATTTT. Protein: CSARPGLAADTQYF.

V gene TRBV5-8 combines with J gene TRBJ2-6; 8 nucleotides match TRBD1. This CDR3 spans 15 amino acids. V gave up 4 bases and J gave up 9 bases; unmatched junction bases: 9. Germline CDR1 and CDR2: SGHTS and YDEGEE. Written as DNA, the CDR3 is TGTGCCAGCAGCCCCGGACAGGGCGGGAACAACGTCCTGACTTTC. Amino acids: CASSPGQGGNNVLTF. Filled out from reference TRBV5-8 and TRBJ2-6, the complete variable domain reads EAGVTQSPTHLIKTRGQQATLRCSPISGHTSVYWYQQALGLGLQFLLWYDEGEERNRGNFPPRFSGRQFPNYSSELNVNALELEDSALYLCASSPGQGGNNVLTFGAGSRLTVL.

V gene TRBV4-1 combines with J gene TRBJ1-1; tentatively, D is TRBD1 (6 bases). Trimming removed 1 base from V and 4 bases from J, with 13 bases in between. In germline, CDR1 is MGHRA, CDR2 YSYEKL. This CDR3 is built from 15 residues. CDR3 sequence (DNA): TGCGCCAGCAGCCAAGTACAGGGAGGGACCACTGAAGCTTTCTTT. Amino acids: CASSQVQGGTTEAFF.

The chain carries TRBV20-1 and TRBJ2-3; 7 positions match TRBD1. CDR3 length equals 17 residues. Germline V gene lookup returns CDR1 DFQATT and CDR2 SNEGSKA (reference sequence). With 7 bases clipped from V and 1 base from J, the junction kept 17 bases outside the gene matches. The CDR3 protein is CSVLRQGVRIRTDTQYF. As DNA, the CDR3 is TGCAGTGTCCTGCGACAGGGAGTTCGTATCCGCACAGATACGCAGTATTTT.

This clonotype has a single count. This sequence joins TRBV9 and TRBJ2-5; 9 bases are shared with TRBD2. Germline lookup yields CDR1 SGDLS and CDR2 YYNGEE. After removal of 3 bases from V and 3 bases from J, the junction contained 9 bases not matched to a gene. CDR3 length: 16 residues. In nucleotides, the CDR3 is TGTGCCAGCAGCGGAGGCGGGAGGGGGATCGAAGAGACCCAGTACTTC. As protein: CASSGGGRGIEETQYF.

This clonotype was picked up a small number of times. This sequence joins TRBV28 and TRBJ2-5, with D possibly being TRBD1 or TRBD2 (5 bases each). Germline V gives CDR1 MDHEN, CDR2 SYDVKM. V was cut by 4 bases and J by 7 bases, with 22 bases left in between. The CDR3 loop spans 16 amino acids. In DNA form, the CDR3 reads TGTGCCAGCAGTTCGTACCGGGACCCTCCCTTGGGGACCCAGTACTTC. Protein product: CASSSYRDPPLGTQYF.

Ten or more counts support this clonotype. The chain is built from TRBV5-5 and TRBJ2-7, with 9 positions matching TRBD1. CDR1 SGHKS and CDR2 YYEKEE come from the germline V gene (reference sequence). V was pared by 1 base and J by 4 bases, with 3 bases of the junction left unmatched. The CDR3 runs 14 residues. This CDR3 reads CASSLSDRGYEQYF. The CDR3 DNA follows: TGTGCCAGCAGCTTGTCTGACAGGGGGTACGAGCAGTACTTC.

In this sample, this clonotype turned up many times. The J gene is TRBJ1-5, the V gene TRBV25-1; D unresolved. The V and J ends lost 3 bases and 4 bases respectively, with 10 bases between them. The CDR3 is 14 amino acids. The germline gives CDR1 MGHDK, CDR2 SYGVNS. CDR3 coding DNA: TGTGCCAGCAGTGATCCACGGGAAAATCAGCCCCAGCATTTT. This translates into CASSDPRENQPQHF. The variable domain in full, with the rest retrieved from reference TRBV25-1 and TRBJ1-5, is EADIYQTPRYLVIGTGKKITLECSQTMGHDKMYWYQQDPGMELHLIHYSYGVNSTEKGDLSSESTVSRIRTEHFPLTLESARPSHTSQYLCASSDPRENQPQHFGDGTRLSIL.

There are a few counts of this clonotype. The chain employs TRBV29-1 and TRBJ1-1, with D perhaps matching TRBD1 (5 bases). Germline lookup yields CDR1 SQVTM and CDR2 ANQGSEA. Trimming removed 7 bases at V and 4 bases at J, with 10 bases between. This CDR3 region has 11 residues. The CDR3 spells CSATVTTEAFF. CDR3 DNA sequence: TGCAGCGCGACAGTAACCACTGAAGCTTTCTTT.

The V gene is TRBV20-1, the J gene TRBJ2-7, with a possible D match to TRBD1 (6 bases). There are 13 residues in the CDR3. Trimming cost V 3 bases and J 2 bases, with 11 bases left between them. Germline V lookup: CDR1 DFQATT, CDR2 SNEGSKA (reference sequence). CDR3: CSASQGLTYEQYF. CDR3 nucleotide sequence: TGCAGTGCTAGTCAGGGGTTAACCTACGAGCAGTACTTC.

This clonotype was counted only a few times. The chain employs TRBV28 and TRBJ1-5; 8 bases fit TRBD1. Losses at the gene ends were 5 bases for V and 3 bases for J; bases not matched to a gene: 6. This CDR3 contains 15 residues. Germline V CDR1 and CDR2: MDHEN, SYDVKM. CDR3: CASSVGQAPNQPQHF. Here the CDR3 DNA reads TGTGCCAGCAGTGTGGGACAGGCTCCCAATCAGCCCCAGCATTTT.

The chain joins TRBV15 to TRBJ2-5; D uncertain. The ends were cut back, 3 bases at V and 1 base at J, with 6 bases in the middle. This CDR3 region has 13 residues. Germline CDR1 LNHNV, CDR2 YYDKDF (reference sequence). The CDR3 DNA is TGTGCCACCAGCAGGAGAATCCAAGAGACCCAGTACTTC. It is translated as CATSRRIQETQYF.

This clonotype was seen more than once but under ten times. V and J are TRBV4-3 and TRBJ2-3; D tentatively fits TRBD1 or TRBD2 (5 bases each). CDR1 LGHNA and CDR2 YSLEER come from the germline V gene. The V gene lost 3 bases and the J gene lost 2 bases, with 18 bases spanning the gap. The CDR3 covers 17 residues. The CDR3 DNA sequence: TGCGCCAGCAGCCACTTCCTCGGGGCTGTCTTCACAGATACGCAGTATTTT. Protein: CASSHFLGAVFTDTQYF.

This clonotype was recorded a few times. The V and J genes are TRBV4-2 and TRBJ2-5, with D perhaps TRBD2 (5 bases). Germline CDR1 and CDR2: LGHNA and YNFKEQ. V was clipped by 0 bases and J by 1 base, with 15 bases between them. The CDR3 loop spans 17 amino acids. Here the CDR3 reads CASSQEGLARFQETQYF. As DNA, the CDR3 is TGTGCCAGCAGCCAAGAAGGGCTAGCCCGATTCCAAGAGACCCAGTACTTC.

The rearrangement joins TRBV4-3 to TRBJ2-3; 7 bases are a match to TRBD1. The junction had 12 bases not matched to a gene; V was cut back by 5 bases and J by 1 base. The germline V gene encodes CDR1 LGHNA and CDR2 YSLEER. CDR3 length: 17 residues. CDR3 sequence: CASSASPQGSGTDTQYF. As DNA, the CDR3 is TGCGCCAGCAGCGCCAGCCCACAGGGGTCGGGCACAGATACGCAGTATTTT.

The chain has TRBV28 and TRBJ2-5, with D maybe TRBD1 (5 bases). V lost 4 bases, J lost 2 bases, and 14 bases lay in between. Germline values: CDR1 MDHEN, CDR2 SYDVKM. The CDR3 has 15 amino acids. The CDR3 loop is CASSYSDSSQETQYF. CDR3 coding DNA: TGTGCCAGCAGTTACTCAGACAGTTCTCAAGAGACCCAGTACTTC.

The chain is built from TRBV9 and TRBJ1-4; 9 bases fit TRBD1. The germline V gene has CDR1 SGDLS and CDR2 YYNGEE. V dropped 2 bases and J dropped 9; count of bases not matched to a gene: 8. The CDR3 is 15 amino acids. CDR3 amino acids: CASSVSGTGKQKLFF. CDR3 nucleotides: TGTGCCAGCAGCGTCTCCGGGACAGGGAAACAAAAACTGTTTTTT.